This TCR beta chain was obtained from a study of T-cell memory formation after mild COVID-19. This clonotype was counted between two and nine times. Germline V CDR1 and CDR2: SGHTA, FQGNSA. The CDR3 runs 17 residues. With 4 bases removed from V and 3 bases from J, the gap between germline ends came to 18 bases. TCRdb re-analysed the 5' RACE reads in MiXCR, keeping a single row per CDR3 protein. The table lists tens of thousands of distinct CDR3 sequences, 25% to 35% of them singletons. The receptor comes from a man aged 18 to 30 who had mild COVID-19 (a few samples of this study predate the infection). Cell type and time point are not known. Material: PBMCs or a T cell subset sorted from them (not recorded which). The chain couples TRBV7-2 to TRBJ2-2, with D maybe TRBD1 (6 bases). The CDR3 DNA reads as TGTGCCAGCAGCTCCCCAGATGGGGGCTGGTACACCGGGGAGCTGTTTTTT. As protein: CASSSPDGGWYTGELFF.